Here is one T cell receptor beta chain with its context. Its antigen remains unknown. This CDR3 spans 13 amino acids. CDR1 is MNHEY and CDR2 is SVGAGI in the germline V gene. Deletions cut 0 bases from V and 4 bases from J, with 6 bases between. Clones were read by immunoSEQ multiplex PCR, and TCRdb kept only the in-frame ones, dropping some. The table records 130,000 or so clones, 90% to 95% of them present only once. The data were taken from a study of T cell responses to AZD1222 COVID-19 vaccine. Findings and caveats of the study: Seropositive AZD1222 recipients at baseline numbered only 5 to 7. No day 14 peak samples; only post-peak repertoires were characterized. Dominant at 160-218 and 743-854, vaccine-associated CD4 TCRs also spanned spike.

This sequence joins TRBV6-5 and TRBJ1-2; the D is unclear. The sequencing used peripheral blood, collected on day 0 of AZD1222 vaccination. This clonotype was obtained from an adult in good health. The CDR3 region has the DNA TGTGCCAGCAGTTACTCGTGGGGCTATGGCTACACCTTC. This translates into CASSYSWGYGYTF.